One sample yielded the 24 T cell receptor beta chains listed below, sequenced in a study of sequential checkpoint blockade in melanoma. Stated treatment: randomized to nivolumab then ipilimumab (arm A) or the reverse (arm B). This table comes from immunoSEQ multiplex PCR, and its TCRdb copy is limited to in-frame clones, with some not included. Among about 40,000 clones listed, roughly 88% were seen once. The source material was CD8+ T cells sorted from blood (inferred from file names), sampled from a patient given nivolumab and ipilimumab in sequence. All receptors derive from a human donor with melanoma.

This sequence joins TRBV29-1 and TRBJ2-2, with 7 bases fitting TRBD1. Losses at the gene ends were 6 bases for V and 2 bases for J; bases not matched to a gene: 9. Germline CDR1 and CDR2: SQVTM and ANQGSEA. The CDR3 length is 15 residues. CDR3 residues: CSVPKGQLNTGELFF. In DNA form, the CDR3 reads TGCAGCGTACCCAAGGGACAGCTTAACACCGGGGAGCTGTTTTTT.

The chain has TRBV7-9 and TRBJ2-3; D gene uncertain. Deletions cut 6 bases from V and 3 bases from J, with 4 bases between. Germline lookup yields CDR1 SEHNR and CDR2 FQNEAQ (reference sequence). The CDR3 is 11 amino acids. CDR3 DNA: TGTGCCAGCAGGAGTACAGATACGCAGTATTTT. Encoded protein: CASRSTDTQYF.

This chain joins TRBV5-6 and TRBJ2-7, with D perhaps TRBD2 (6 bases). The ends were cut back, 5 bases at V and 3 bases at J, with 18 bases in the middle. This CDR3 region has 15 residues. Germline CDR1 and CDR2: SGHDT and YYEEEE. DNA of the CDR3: TGTGCCAGCAGGGAGGGACCAAGCGGCCTCTACGAGCAGTACGTC. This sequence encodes CASREGPSGLYEQYV.

The CDR3 region is CASSYGREKYEQYF. CDR3 bases: TGTGCCAGCAGTTACGGGCGGGAGAAGTACGAGCAGTACTTC. This chain uses TRBV6-5 with TRBJ2-7; 7 nucleotides line up with TRBD2. This CDR3 comprises 14 residues. Germline values: CDR1 MNHEY, CDR2 SVGAGI. The ends lost 2 bases at V and 4 bases at J; junction bases unmatched: 5.

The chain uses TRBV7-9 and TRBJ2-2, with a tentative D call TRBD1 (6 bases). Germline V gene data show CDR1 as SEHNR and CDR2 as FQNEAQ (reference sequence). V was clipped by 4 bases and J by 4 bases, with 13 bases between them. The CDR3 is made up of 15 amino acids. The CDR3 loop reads CASSSSRGITGELFF. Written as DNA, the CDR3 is TGTGCCAGCAGCTCGAGTAGGGGGATCACCGGGGAGCTGTTTTTT. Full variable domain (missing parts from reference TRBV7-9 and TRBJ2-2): DTGVSQNPRHKITKRGQNVTFRCDPISEHNRLYWYRQTLGQGPEFLTYFQNEAQLEKSRLLSDRFSAERPKGSFSTLEIQRTEQGDSAMYLCASSSSRGITGELFFGEGSRLTVL.

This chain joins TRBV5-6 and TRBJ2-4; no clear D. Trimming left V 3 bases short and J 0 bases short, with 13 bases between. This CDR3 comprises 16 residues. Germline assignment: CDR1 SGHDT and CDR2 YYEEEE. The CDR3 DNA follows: TGTGCCAGCAGCTCCGGCATCGACTTAGCCAAAAACATTCAGTACTTC. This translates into CASSSGIDLAKNIQYF.

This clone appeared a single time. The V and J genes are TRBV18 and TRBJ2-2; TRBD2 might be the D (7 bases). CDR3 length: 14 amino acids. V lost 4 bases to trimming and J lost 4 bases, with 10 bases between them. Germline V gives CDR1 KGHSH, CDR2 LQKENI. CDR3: CASSQGGGTGELFF. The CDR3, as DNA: TGTGCCAGCTCACAGGGGGGGGGCACCGGGGAGCTGTTTTTT.

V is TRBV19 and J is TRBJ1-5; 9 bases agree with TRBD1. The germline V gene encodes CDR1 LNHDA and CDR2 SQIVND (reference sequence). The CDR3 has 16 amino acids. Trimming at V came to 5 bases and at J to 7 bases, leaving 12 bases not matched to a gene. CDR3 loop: CASSEDMGTGRQPQHF. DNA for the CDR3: TGTGCCAGTAGTGAGGATATGGGGACAGGGAGGCAGCCCCAGCATTTT.

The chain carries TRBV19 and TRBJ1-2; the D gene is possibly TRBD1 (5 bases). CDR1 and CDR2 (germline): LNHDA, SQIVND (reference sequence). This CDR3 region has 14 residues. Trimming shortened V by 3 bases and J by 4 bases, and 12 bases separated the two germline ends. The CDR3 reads CASSIAGPIYGYTF. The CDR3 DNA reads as TGTGCCAGTAGTATCGCGGGGCCAATCTATGGCTACACCTTC.

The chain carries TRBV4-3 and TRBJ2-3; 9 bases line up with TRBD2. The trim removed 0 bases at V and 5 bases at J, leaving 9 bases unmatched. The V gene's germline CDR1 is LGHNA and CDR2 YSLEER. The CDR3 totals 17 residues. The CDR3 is CASSQDSSGIIQDTQYF. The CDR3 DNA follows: TGCGCCAGCAGCCAAGACTCTAGCGGGATTATTCAAGATACGCAGTATTTT.

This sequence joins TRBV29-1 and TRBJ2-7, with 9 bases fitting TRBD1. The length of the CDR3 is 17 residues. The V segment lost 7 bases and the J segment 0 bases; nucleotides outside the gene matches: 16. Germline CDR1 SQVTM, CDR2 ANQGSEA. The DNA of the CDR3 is TGCAGCGCCTCGCGCCTCGGGACAGGGAGACTCTCCTACGAGCAGTACTTC. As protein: CSASRLGTGRLSYEQYF.

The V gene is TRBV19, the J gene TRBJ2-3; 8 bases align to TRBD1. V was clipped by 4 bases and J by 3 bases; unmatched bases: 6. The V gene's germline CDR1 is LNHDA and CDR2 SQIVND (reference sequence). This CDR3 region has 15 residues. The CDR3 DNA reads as TGTGCCAGTAGTACCCGACAGGGGCGGACAGATACGCAGTATTTT. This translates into CASSTRQGRTDTQYF. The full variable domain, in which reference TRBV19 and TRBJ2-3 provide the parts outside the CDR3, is DGGITQSPKYLFRKEGQNVTLSCEQNLNHDAMYWYRQDPGQGLRLIYYSQIVNDFQKGDIAEGYSVSREKKESFPLTVTSAQKNPTAFYLCASSTRQGRTDTQYFGPGTRLTVL.

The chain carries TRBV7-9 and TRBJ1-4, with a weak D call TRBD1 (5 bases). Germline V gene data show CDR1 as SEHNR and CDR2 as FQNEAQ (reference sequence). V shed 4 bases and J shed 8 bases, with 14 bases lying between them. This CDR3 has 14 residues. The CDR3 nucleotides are TGTGCCAGCAGCTCGGACGGTGGGGGGGAAAAACTGTTTTTT. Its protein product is CASSSDGGGEKLFF.

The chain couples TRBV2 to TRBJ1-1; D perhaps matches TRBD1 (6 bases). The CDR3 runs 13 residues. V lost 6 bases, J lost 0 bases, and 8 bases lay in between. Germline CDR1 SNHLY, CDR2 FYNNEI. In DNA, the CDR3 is TGTGCCAGCAGCGGACAGCTGAACACTGAAGCTTTCTTT. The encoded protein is CASSGQLNTEAFF.

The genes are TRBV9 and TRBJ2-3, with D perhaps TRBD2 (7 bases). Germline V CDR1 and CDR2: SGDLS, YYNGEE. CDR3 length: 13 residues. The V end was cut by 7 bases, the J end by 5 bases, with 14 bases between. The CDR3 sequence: CASQGRAKDTQYF. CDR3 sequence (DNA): TGTGCCAGCCAGGGGAGGGCCAAAGATACGCAGTATTTT. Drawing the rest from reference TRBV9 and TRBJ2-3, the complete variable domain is DSGVTQTPKHLITATGQRVTLRCSPRSGDLSVYWYQQSLDQGLQFLIQYYNGEERAKGNILERFSAQQFPDLHSELNLSSLELGDSALYFCASQGRAKDTQYFGPGTRLTVL.

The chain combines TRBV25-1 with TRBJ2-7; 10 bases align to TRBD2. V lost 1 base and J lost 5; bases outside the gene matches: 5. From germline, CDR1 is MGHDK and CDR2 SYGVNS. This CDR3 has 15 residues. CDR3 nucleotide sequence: TGTGCCAGCAGTGAATTTAGCGGGAGGAGAGACGAGCAGTACTTC. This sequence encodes CASSEFSGRRDEQYF.

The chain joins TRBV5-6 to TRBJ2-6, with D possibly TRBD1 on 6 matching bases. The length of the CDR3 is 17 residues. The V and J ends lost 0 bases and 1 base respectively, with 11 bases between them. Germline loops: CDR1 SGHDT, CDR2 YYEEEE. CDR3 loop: CASSLGQELSGANVLTF. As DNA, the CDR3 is TGTGCCAGCAGCTTGGGACAGGAGTTGTCTGGGGCCAACGTCCTGACTTTC.

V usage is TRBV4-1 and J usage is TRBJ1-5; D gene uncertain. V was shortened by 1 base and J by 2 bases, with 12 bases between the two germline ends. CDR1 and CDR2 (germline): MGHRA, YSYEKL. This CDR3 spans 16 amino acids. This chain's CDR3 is CASSQVALPGNQPQHF. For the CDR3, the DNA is TGCGCCAGCAGCCAAGTGGCCCTGCCCGGCAATCAGCCCCAGCATTTT.

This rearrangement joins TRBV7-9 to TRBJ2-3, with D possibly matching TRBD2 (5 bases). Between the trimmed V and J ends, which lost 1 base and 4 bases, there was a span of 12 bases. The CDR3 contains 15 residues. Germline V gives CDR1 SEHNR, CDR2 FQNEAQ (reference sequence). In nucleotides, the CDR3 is TGTGCCAGCAGCTTAGGAGGGAGTTTGGCAGATACGCAGTATTTT. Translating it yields CASSLGGSLADTQYF.

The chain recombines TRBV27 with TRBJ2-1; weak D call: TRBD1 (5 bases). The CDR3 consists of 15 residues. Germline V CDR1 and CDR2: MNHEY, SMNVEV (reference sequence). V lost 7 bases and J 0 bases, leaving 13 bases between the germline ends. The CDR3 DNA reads TGTGCCAGCATGGGGCGTACGAGCTCCTACAATGAGCAGTTCTTC. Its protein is CASMGRTSSYNEQFF.

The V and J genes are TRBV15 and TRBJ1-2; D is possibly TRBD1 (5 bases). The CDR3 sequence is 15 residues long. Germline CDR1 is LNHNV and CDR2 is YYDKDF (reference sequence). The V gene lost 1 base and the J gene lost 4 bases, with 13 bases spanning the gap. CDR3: CATSRVREWSYGYTF. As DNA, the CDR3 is TGTGCCACCAGCAGAGTCAGGGAATGGAGCTATGGCTACACCTTC.

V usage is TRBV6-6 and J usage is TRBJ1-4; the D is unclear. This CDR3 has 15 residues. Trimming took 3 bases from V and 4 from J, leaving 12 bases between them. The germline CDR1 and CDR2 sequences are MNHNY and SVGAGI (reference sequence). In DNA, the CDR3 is TGTGCCAGCAGTTATACGCCAGAAAGTAATGAAAAACTGTTTTTT. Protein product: CASSYTPESNEKLFF.

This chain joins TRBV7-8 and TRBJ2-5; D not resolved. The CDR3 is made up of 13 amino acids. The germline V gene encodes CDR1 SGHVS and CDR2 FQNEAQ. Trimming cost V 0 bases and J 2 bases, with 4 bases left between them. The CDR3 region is CASSLALQETQYF. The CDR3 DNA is TGTGCCAGCAGCTTAGCTCTACAAGAGACCCAGTACTTC.

This chain's CDR3 is CASSLGLSRSNQPQHF. The CDR3 DNA is TGTGCCAGCAGCTTAGGCCTAAGTCGAAGCAATCAGCCCCAGCATTTT. The rearrangement joins TRBV13 to TRBJ1-5; no reliable D call. CDR1 is PRHDT and CDR2 is FYEKMQ in the germline V gene (reference sequence). Trimming cost V 0 bases and J 1 base, with 10 bases left between them. CDR3 length equals 16 residues.